This entry features one T cell receptor (beta chain) sequence. This clonotype was counted ten times or more. No antigen is known for it. No qualities accompany the bases; no much larger clone lies one base away. The library was made by 5' RACE. The sequencing machine was an Illumina HiSeq 2500. A second PCR of about 7 to 12 cycles was run with a J-beta primer mix and a sample-barcoded 5' primer. Each TCR beta cDNA molecule received a unique molecular identifier from a template-switch 5' adaptor carrying 12 random nucleotides. Each sample yielded at least 3 million CDR3-containing paired-end reads. First-strand cDNA was synthesized from all RNA with the Mint cDNA synthesis kit, primed by a TRBC-specific oligonucleotide. All cDNA was treated with uracil-DNA glycosylase and then went through a first 18-cycle PCR with the universal primers M1SS and BC2_uni_R. Per the source publication's procedure: Normalization of each sample was performed by random selection of 1 million high-quality reads, each carrying a distinct molecular identifier. Reads sharing molecular identifiers were discarded rather than binned into consensus sequences. MiTCR, set to a Q25 quality threshold and the strictest error-elimination algorithm, was used for CDR3 identification, clonotype clustering and error correction. A nonparametric unseen species model with Euler transformation was used to estimate lower-bound total TCR beta diversity. TCRdb redid the processing of the public reads, applying fastp at Q25 and MiXCR, and retained in-frame beta chains. Every distinct CDR3 protein forms one entry, paired with its most common genes and DNA. It is TCRdb's table, rather than the study itself, that gives the V and J calls and clone size. The sample table records 1.5 million to 2 million distinct CDR3 sequences; roughly 28% of these occur just once. Of the sample, about 8% is held by the ten largest clones.

These data are taken from a study of blood T cells in healthy people across ages (dated by TCRdb to the mid-2010s). A note on the overall study: In model experiments, template switching captured roughly one uniquely barcoded TCR beta cDNA molecule for every two T cells. Age-related changes in TCR beta repertoire diversity were measured in the study by deep sequencing normalized with unique cDNA molecular identifiers. The donors were divided into four age groups: young (average around 16 years), middle-aged (about 40), aged (about 60) and long-lived (roughly 82). To avoid experimental bias, donors of different ages were randomly spread across the sequencing lanes. The study analyzed two additional independent replicas of 1 million unique cDNA reads from the same blood draw for two donors, one aged 18 to 29 and one aged 80 or older. On the study overall, not on this receptor specifically: Compared with the aged group, the long-lived group had more naive CD4+ T cells, fewer expanded clones and increased TCR diversity, a pattern suggesting age selection. The percentage of naive T cells measured by flow cytometry correlated strongly with observed TCR beta diversity. Because the CMV infection status of the donors was unknown, age-related changes in expanded clonotypes may potentially have been confounded. Conclusive comparison of naive and antigen-experienced compartments was prevented by the profiling of bulk unsorted PBMCs. As age increased, observed TCR beta diversity per million T cells dropped in a roughly linear way, and a significant reduction was already evident by age roughly 40. Total diversity estimates from one million sequenced T cells were considered lower bounds and underestimates.

Systemically healthy Caucasian individuals from Russia, 39 in total and aged roughly 6 to 95 years, were included as donors. Each donor gave around 9.8 milliliters of peripheral blood, collected into EDTA-treated Vacutainer tubes. Ficoll-Paque density-gradient centrifugation was used to isolate PBMCs, with at least 6 million obtained per sample. Trizol reagent was used to extract total RNA from the PBMCs, yielding at least 6 micrograms per sample. The percentages of naive CD45RAhigh/CD27high T cells were determined by flow cytometry on a PBMC aliquot from every donor. Trimming leaves V shorter by 11 bases and J shorter by 11 bases, with the junction holding 4 bases beyond the gene matches. The CDR1 and CDR2 encoded by the germline V gene (reference sequence) are WNHNN and SYGVQD. The CDR3 holds 11 amino acids from the cysteine to the phenylalanine. Only the CDR3 portion is preserved as DNA: 33 bases, with reading frame beginning at the first base.

In this chain, TRBV10-1 is recombined with TRBJ1-6; 9 bases in the middle match TRBD1. The TCR originated in a woman under 40 in good health. The sequencing input was blood. In nucleotide form, the sequence is TGCGCCTGGACAGGGGAGGCACCCCTCCACTTT. Translation gives CAWTGEAPLHF.